This TCR beta chain was obtained from a study of blood T cells in healthy people across ages. Germline CDR1 is MNHNY and CDR2 is SVGAGI (reference sequence). Trimming shortened V by 8 bases and J by 9 bases, and 14 bases separated the two germline ends. The CDR3 loop spans 12 amino acids. Study conclusions and caveats: No conclusive comparison of naive versus antigen-experienced cells was possible with unsorted PBMCs.

This clonotype came up a few times. Its antigen is unknown. Combining a sample-barcoded 5' primer with a J-beta primer mix, a second PCR ran for 7 to 11 cycles. TCRdb reprocessed the 5' RACE reads via MiXCR and lists one record per CDR3 protein. The sample consists of around 800,000 distinct CDR3 sequences, roughly 25% of them appearing once. The sample was also linked to a second study, of T cells of mothers and their children.

Material: blood. The TCR sequence derives from a boy younger than 18 in good health. The chain uses TRBV6-6 and TRBJ2-1; possible D gene TRBD1, 5 bases. CDR3 nucleotide sequence: TGTGCCAGCCGCCAACAGGCGGCTGAGCAGTTCTTC. Translated, it gives CASRQQAAEQFF.